One and the same sample provided the 18 T cell receptor beta chains below, sequenced in a study of chemoradiotherapy in HPV16-positive cancers. This table comes from immunoSEQ multiplex PCR, and its TCRdb copy is limited to in-frame clones, with some not included. The sample records approximately 8,300 clones, 80% to 90% being singletons. Sequenced material: tumor tissue, taken from a patient who underwent chemoradiotherapy. The receptor source for this set is a human donor with HPV-associated anogenital cancer.

This clone was found a few times. The chain uses TRBV6-1 and TRBJ1-5, with a weak D call TRBD1 (6 bases). V lost 8 bases and J 7 bases, leaving 15 bases between the germline ends. This CDR3 region has 13 residues. Germline loops: CDR1 MNHNS, CDR2 SASEGT. In DNA form, the CDR3 reads TGTGCCAGCCTTGATGGGGGCGGGCAGCCCCAGCATTTT. It codes for CASLDGGGQPQHF.

This chain connects TRBV29-1 to TRBJ2-7; 12 bases fit TRBD2. Germline trimming cut 6 bases from V and 4 bases from J; bases unmatched to any gene: 4. Germline V gene sequence: CDR1 SQVTM, CDR2 ANQGSEA. The CDR3 extends over 13 amino acids. The CDR3 here is CSVGGTSGYEQYF. The CDR3 nucleotides read TGCAGCGTGGGAGGGACTAGCGGGTACGAGCAGTACTTC.

V is TRBV6-1 and J is TRBJ2-3, with 14 bases fitting TRBD2. CDR3 length: 16 amino acids. V lost 1 base, J lost 5 bases, and 2 bases stayed unmatched. Germline assignment: CDR1 MNHNS and CDR2 SASEGT. The CDR3 nucleotides read TGTGCCAGCAGTGAAGGACTAGCGGGGGGGTTAGATACGCAGTATTTT. Its protein product is CASSEGLAGGLDTQYF.

The chain uses TRBV19 and TRBJ1-2, with 9 bases fitting TRBD1. The CDR3 runs 14 residues. Germline V lookup: CDR1 LNHDA, CDR2 SQIVND (reference sequence). The trim removed 5 bases at V and 3 bases at J, leaving 4 bases unmatched. CDR3 nucleotides: TGTGCCAGTAGTTCTGGGACAGGGCACTATGGCTACACCTTC. The encoded protein is CASSSGTGHYGYTF.

The chain is built from TRBV19 and TRBJ2-2; D may be TRBD1 (6 bases). The V gene's germline CDR1 is LNHDA and CDR2 SQIVND (reference sequence). The germline V and J ends were trimmed by 4 bases and 4 bases, with 13 bases remaining between them. The CDR3 consists of 15 residues. The CDR3 region is CASSNRGRGTGELFF. CDR3 bases: TGTGCCAGTAGTAACCGGGGCAGGGGCACCGGGGAGCTGTTTTTT.

In this sample, this clone turned up once. This chain uses TRBV9 with TRBJ2-7; 7 nucleotides line up with TRBD1. Looked up from germline, CDR1 is SGDLS and CDR2 is YYNGEE. This CDR3 is 18 amino acids long. The J segment lost 0 bases and the V segment lost 0 bases, leaving 12 bases of the junction unmatched. CDR3 in DNA: TGTGCCAGCAGCGTAGGAAGTGAGGGACAGTTCGACTCCTACGAGCAGTACTTC. It translates to CASSVGSEGQFDSYEQYF.

As DNA, the CDR3 is TGTGCCAGCAGTGGGGTAGCGGGAGGTGTCGGGGAGCTGTTTTTT. Amino acids: CASSGVAGGVGELFF. This chain links TRBV2 with TRBJ2-2; TRBD2 aligns across 10 bases. This CDR3 has 15 residues. Germline V CDR1 and CDR2: SNHLY, FYNNEI. The V gene end was trimmed by 4 bases and the J gene end by 7 bases; junction bases not matched to a gene: 6.

The V call is TRBV19, the J call TRBJ2-5; a possible D gene is TRBD1 (6 bases). The CDR3 sequence is 13 residues long. Trimming took 5 bases from V and 1 from J, leaving 8 bases between them. Germline CDR1 LNHDA, CDR2 SQIVND (reference sequence). CDR3 nucleotides: TGTGCCAGTAGTCGACAGGTCCAAGAGACCCAGTACTTC. This translates into CASSRQVQETQYF.

This sequence joins TRBV5-1 and TRBJ2-7; D is unclear. Germline CDR1 is SGHRS and CDR2 is YFSETQ. The CDR3 spans 13 residues. V lost 4 bases and J lost 2, with 10 bases in between. The CDR3 sequence is CASSTPPAYEQYF. The CDR3, as DNA: TGCGCCAGCAGCACCCCCCCAGCCTACGAGCAGTACTTC.

The chain is built from TRBV10-3 and TRBJ2-1; D may be TRBD1 (7 bases). Germline-derived CDR1 and CDR2 are ENHRY and SYGVKD. The V gene lost 6 bases and the J gene lost 8 bases, with 11 bases spanning the gap. CDR3 length: 12 residues. In DNA form, the CDR3 reads TGTGCCATCAGGCAGGGGGAGGATGAGCAGTTCTTC. This encodes CAIRQGEDEQFF.

CDR3 in amino acids: CASSRVINQPQHF. As DNA, the CDR3 is TGTGCCAGTTCCAGGGTAATCAATCAGCCCCAGCATTTT. The chain recombines TRBV19 with TRBJ1-5; the D gene is possibly TRBD1 (5 bases). CDR1 LNHDA and CDR2 SQIVND come from the germline V gene (reference sequence). This CDR3 has 13 amino acids. Trimming removed 8 bases from V and 3 bases from J, with 11 bases in between.

The chain carries TRBV28 and TRBJ1-5; the match to TRBD1 covers 7 bases. The V gene end was trimmed by 5 bases and the J gene end by 7 bases; junction bases not matched to a gene: 14. CDR3 length: 16 residues. CDR1 is MDHEN and CDR2 is SYDVKM in the germline V gene. DNA of the CDR3: TGTGCCAGCAGTCTACCCCTACAGGGGAGGCGGCAGCCCCAGCATTTT. It yields the protein CASSLPLQGRRQPQHF.

V and J are TRBV7-6 and TRBJ2-5; 11 bases map to TRBD1. Near its end, the DNA agrees better with TRBJ2-7, so the J call may be wrong. The CDR3 has 17 amino acids. Germline assignment: CDR1 SGHVS and CDR2 FNYEAQ. The chain's CDR3 is CASSLGRTGGAVDEQYF. Written as DNA, the CDR3 is TGTGCCAGCAGCTTAGGGAGGACAGGGGGCGCCGTGGACGAGCAGTACTTC.

The V and J genes are TRBV11-2 and TRBJ2-3; 9 nucleotides line up with TRBD2. The CDR3 has 16 amino acids. J gave up 1 base and V 5 bases, and 7 bases lay outside the gene matches. Germline CDR1 is SGHAT and CDR2 is FQNNGV. Here the CDR3 reads CASSLLAGGRTDTQYF. Written as DNA, the CDR3 is TGTGCCAGCAGCCTCCTTGCGGGGGGGCGCACAGATACGCAGTATTTT.

The J gene is TRBJ2-7, the V gene TRBV5-1; 10 bases fit TRBD2. The CDR3 is 14 residues long. From germline, CDR1 is SGHRS and CDR2 YFSETQ. The J segment lost 0 bases and the V segment lost 3 bases, leaving 0 bases of the junction unmatched. In DNA, the CDR3 is TGCGCCAGCAGCTCTAGCGGGAGCTCCTACGAGCAGTACTTC. It translates to CASSSSGSSYEQYF. The whole variable domain, remainder taken from reference TRBV5-1 and TRBJ2-7, is KAGVTQTPRYLIKTRGQQVTLSCSPISGHRSVSWYQQTPGQGLQFLFEYFSETQRNKGNFPGRFSGRQFSNSRSEMNVSTLELGDSALYLCASSSSGSSYEQYFGPGTRLTVT.

This clone occurred once. The chain recombines TRBV11-2 with TRBJ2-3; D call uncertain. The CDR3 has 14 amino acids. Between the trimmed V and J ends, which lost 5 bases and 0 bases, there was a span of 9 bases. Germline V CDR1 and CDR2: SGHAT, FQNNGV. Written as DNA, the CDR3 is TGTGCCAGCAGCCGCTTGGTTAGCACAGATACGCAGTATTTT. It codes for CASSRLVSTDTQYF.

The V gene is TRBV5-1, the J gene TRBJ2-5, with TRBD2 matching over 8 bases. The V gene's germline CDR1 is SGHRS and CDR2 YFSETQ. V lost 0 bases, J lost 4 bases, and 2 bases stayed unmatched. This CDR3 comprises 14 residues. CDR3 nucleotide sequence: TGCGCCAGCAGCTTGGGCCGGGGGGGAGAGACCCAGTACTTC. Protein product: CASSLGRGGETQYF.

V gene TRBV2 combines with J gene TRBJ1-2; D gene unclear. The CDR3 extends over 12 amino acids. CDR1 and CDR2 (germline): SNHLY, FYNNEI. Trimming removed 5 bases at V and 8 bases at J, with 12 bases between. The chain's CDR3 is CASSPWRSGYTF. The CDR3 DNA reads as TGTGCCAGCAGTCCCTGGAGGAGCGGCTACACCTTC. The whole variable domain, filled in from reference TRBV2 and TRBJ1-2, reads EPEVTQTPSHQVTQMGQEVILRCVPISNHLYFYWYRQILGQKVEFLVSFYNNEISEKSEIFDDQFSVERPDGSNFTLKIRSTKLEDSAMYFCASSPWRSGYTFGSGTRLTVV.